This TCR beta chain was captured by sequencing in a study of cytomegalovirus exposure and HLA in healthy donors. There are a few counts of this clone. The length of the CDR3 is 15 residues. In germline, CDR1 is LNHDA, CDR2 SQIVND (reference sequence). V lost 10 bases, J lost 2 bases, and 12 bases stayed unmatched. In the PCR, 60 Vbeta and 13 Jbeta primers were used. Sequenced by immunoSEQ multiplex PCR; TCRdb stores in-frame clones only, minus some. The table records about 150,000 clones, around 68% of them present only once. The origin of this receptor is a man aged 25-45 years in good health and CMV-seropositive. The sequenced material came from PBMCs. The gene calls are TRBV19 and TRBJ1-1, with 8 bases that match TRBD1. As DNA, the CDR3 is TGTGCCACCATCCGCCCCGGGACAGGTAACACTGAAGCTTTCTTT. This translates into CATIRPGTGNTEAFF.